The source of this T cell receptor (beta chain) is a study of identical twins. Via MiXCR, TCRdb re-called the 5' RACE reads, giving one row per CDR3 protein. The repertoire consists of some 630,000 distinct CDR3 sequences, with roughly 7.1% occurring once and the leading ten covering around 1.6%. CDR3 size: 13 residues. Trimming left V 2 bases short and J 0 bases short, with 2 bases between. This clonotype was seen at least ten times. The antigen remains undetermined. Whole-study results and caveats: In cord blood, abundant beta clonotypes had fewer insertions; memory showed no trend. The study reached conclusions through statistical analysis that was cross-sectional, not following the same donors.

In addition, the sample was reused for a study of yellow fever vaccine responses in identical twins.

The rearrangement joins TRBV12-3 or TRBV12-4 to TRBJ1-5; no definite D call. The sequenced sample was PBMCs. This sequence originates from a woman aged 18-29 years in good health. The CDR3 DNA is TGTGCCAGCAGTTTACTTAGCAATCAGCCCCAGCATTTT. It yields the protein CASSLLSNQPQHF.